This record concerns one TCR beta chain sequence. Measured with immunoSEQ multiplex PCR; TCRdb has only the in-frame clones, and not every one. The sample consists of around 250,000 clones, about nine tenths of them appearing once. This entry belongs to a study of blood T cell repertoires in COVID-19. V lost 5 bases and J lost 8; bases outside the gene matches: 9. CDR1 and CDR2 from the germline V gene are SGHAT and FQNNGV. The CDR3 sequence is 15 residues long. J is TRBJ2-1 and V is TRBV11-2; TRBD2 matches 10 bases. What was sequenced was PBMCs or T cells enriched from blood (not recorded which). This sequence originates from a woman between 40 and 50 years old with acute COVID-19. The CDR3 DNA reads as TGTGCCAGCAGCCATACTAGCGGGGCAGCCGATGAGCAGTTCTTC. It encodes CASSHTSGAADEQFF.